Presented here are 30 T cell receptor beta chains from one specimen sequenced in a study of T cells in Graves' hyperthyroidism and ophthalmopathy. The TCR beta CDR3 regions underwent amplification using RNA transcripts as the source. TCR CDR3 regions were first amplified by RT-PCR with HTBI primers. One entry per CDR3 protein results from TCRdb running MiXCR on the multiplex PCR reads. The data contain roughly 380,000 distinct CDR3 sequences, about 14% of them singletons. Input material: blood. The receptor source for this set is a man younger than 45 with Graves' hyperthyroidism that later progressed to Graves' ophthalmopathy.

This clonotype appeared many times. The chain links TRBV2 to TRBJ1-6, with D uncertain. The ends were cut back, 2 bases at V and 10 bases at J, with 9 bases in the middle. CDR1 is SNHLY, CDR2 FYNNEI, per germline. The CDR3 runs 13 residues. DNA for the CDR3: TGTGCCAGCAGTGAACGGTGGGAATCACCCCTCCACTTT. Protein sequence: CASSERWESPLHF.

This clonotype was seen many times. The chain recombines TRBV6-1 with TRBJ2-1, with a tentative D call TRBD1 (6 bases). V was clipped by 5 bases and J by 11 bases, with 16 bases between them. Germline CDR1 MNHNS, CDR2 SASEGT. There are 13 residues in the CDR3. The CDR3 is CASSHGQPGQQFF. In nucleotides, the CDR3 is TGTGCCAGCAGTCACGGACAGCCCGGGCAGCAGTTCTTC.

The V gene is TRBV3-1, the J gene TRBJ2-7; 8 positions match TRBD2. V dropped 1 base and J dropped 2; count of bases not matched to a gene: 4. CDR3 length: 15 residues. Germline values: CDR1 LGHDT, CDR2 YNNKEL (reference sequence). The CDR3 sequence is CASSQVPAGAYEQYF. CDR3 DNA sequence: TGTGCCAGCAGCCAAGTTCCAGCGGGGGCCTACGAGCAGTACTTC.

The CDR3 sequence is CASSPYQGNEQFF. The CDR3 coding sequence is TGCGCCAGCAGCCCGTACCAGGGAAATGAGCAGTTCTTC. V is TRBV4-1 and J is TRBJ2-1, with D perhaps TRBD1 (5 bases). The CDR3 loop spans 13 amino acids. Between the trimmed V and J ends, which lost 4 bases and 7 bases, there was a span of 11 bases. The germline V gene has CDR1 MGHRA and CDR2 YSYEKL.

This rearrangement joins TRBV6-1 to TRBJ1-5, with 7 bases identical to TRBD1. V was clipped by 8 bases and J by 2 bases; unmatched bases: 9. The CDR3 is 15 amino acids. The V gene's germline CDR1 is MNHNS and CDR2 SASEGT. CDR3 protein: CASELRQGGNQPQHF. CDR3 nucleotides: TGTGCCAGCGAATTAAGACAGGGTGGCAATCAGCCCCAGCATTTT.

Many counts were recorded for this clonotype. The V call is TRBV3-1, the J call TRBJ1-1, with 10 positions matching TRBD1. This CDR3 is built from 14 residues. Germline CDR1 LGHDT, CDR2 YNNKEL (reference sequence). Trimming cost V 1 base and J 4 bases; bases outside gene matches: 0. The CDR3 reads CASSQGTGGTEAFF. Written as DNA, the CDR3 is TGTGCCAGCAGCCAAGGGACAGGGGGCACTGAAGCTTTCTTT.

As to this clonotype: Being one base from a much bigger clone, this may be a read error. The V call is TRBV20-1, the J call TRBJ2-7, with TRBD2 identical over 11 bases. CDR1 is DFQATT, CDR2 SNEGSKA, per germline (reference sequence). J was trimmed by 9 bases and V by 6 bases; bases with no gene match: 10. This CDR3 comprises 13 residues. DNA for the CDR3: TGCAGTGCCGTAGCGGGGGGGCCCCGTGGGCAGTACTTC. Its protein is CSAVAGGPRGQYF.

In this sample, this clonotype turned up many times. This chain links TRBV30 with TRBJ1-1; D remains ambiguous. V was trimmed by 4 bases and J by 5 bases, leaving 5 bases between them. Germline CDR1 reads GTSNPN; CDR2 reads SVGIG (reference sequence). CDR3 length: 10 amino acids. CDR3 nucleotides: TGTGCCTGGACAAAGACTGAAGCTTTCTTT. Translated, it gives CAWTKTEAFF.

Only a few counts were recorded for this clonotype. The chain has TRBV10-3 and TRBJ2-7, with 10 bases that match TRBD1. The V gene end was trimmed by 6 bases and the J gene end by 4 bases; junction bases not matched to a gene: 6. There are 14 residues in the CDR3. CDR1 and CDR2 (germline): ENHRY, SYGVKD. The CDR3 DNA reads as TGTGCCATCAGCCTCGACAGGGGGCGATACGAGCAGTACTTC. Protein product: CAISLDRGRYEQYF.

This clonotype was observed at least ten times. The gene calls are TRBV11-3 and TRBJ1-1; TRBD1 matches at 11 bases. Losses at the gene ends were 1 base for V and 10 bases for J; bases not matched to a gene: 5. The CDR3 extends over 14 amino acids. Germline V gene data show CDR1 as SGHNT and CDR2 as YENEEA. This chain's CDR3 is CASSLAPDRGRAFF. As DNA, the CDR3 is TGTGCCAGCAGCTTAGCCCCGGACAGGGGGCGAGCTTTCTTT.

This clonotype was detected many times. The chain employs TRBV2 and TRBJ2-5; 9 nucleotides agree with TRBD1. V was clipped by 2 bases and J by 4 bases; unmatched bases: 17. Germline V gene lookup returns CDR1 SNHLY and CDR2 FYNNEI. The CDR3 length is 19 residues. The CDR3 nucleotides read TGTGCCAGCAGTGAATATGTGGGACAGGGCTCCATCCCCCCAGAGACCCAGTACTTC. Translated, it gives CASSEYVGQGSIPPETQYF.

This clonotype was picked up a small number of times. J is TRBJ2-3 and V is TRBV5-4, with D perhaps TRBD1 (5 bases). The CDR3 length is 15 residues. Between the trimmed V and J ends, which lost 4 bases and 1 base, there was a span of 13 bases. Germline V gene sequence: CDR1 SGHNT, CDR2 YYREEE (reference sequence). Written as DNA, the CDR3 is TGTGCCAGCAGCCCCGCCGAGACAGGCACAGATACGCAGTATTTT. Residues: CASSPAETGTDTQYF.

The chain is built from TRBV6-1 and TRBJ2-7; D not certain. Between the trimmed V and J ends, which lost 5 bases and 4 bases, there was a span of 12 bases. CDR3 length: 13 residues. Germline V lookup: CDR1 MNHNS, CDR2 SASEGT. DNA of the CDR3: TGTGCCAGCAGTACACCGGATCTATACGAGCAGTACTTC. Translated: CASSTPDLYEQYF.

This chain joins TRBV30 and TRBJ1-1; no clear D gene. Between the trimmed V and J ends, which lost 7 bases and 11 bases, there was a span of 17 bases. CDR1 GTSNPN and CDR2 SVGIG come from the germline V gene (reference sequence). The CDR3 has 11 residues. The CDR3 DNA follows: TGTGCCTACTCCCCGTCCCGTATTGCTTTCTTT. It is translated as CAYSPSRIAFF.

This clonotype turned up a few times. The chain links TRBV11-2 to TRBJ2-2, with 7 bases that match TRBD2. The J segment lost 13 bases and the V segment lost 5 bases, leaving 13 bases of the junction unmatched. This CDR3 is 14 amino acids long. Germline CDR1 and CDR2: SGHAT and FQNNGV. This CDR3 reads CASSQNKGGKVLFF. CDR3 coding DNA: TGTGCCAGCAGCCAAAATAAGGGAGGGAAAGTGCTGTTTTTT.

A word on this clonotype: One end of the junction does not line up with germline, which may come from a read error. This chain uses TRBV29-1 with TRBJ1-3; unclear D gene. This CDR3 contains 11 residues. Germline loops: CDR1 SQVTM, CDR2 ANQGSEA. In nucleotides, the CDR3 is TGCAGCGTCGAAGGGGGAAACACCATATATTTT. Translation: CSVEGGNTIYF. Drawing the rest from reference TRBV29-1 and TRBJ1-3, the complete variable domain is SAVISQKPSRDICQRGTSLTIQCQVDSQVTMMFWYRQQPGQSLTLIATANQGSEATYESGFVIDKFPISRPNLTFSTLTVSNMSPEDSSIYLCSVEGGNTIYFGEGSWLTVV.

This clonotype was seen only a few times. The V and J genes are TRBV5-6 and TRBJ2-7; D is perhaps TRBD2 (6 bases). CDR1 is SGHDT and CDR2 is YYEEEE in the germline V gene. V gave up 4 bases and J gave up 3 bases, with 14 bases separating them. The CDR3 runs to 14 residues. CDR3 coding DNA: TGTGCCAGCAGCCGGGGGTCCAGTGGCTACGAGCAGTACTTC. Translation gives CASSRGSSGYEQYF.

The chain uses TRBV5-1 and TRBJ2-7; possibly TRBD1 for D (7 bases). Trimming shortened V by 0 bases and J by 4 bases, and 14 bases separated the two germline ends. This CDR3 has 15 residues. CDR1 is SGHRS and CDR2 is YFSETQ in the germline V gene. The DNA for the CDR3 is TGCGCCAGCAGCTTGGCTACAGGGGAGGTTTACGAGCAGTACTTC. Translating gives CASSLATGEVYEQYF.

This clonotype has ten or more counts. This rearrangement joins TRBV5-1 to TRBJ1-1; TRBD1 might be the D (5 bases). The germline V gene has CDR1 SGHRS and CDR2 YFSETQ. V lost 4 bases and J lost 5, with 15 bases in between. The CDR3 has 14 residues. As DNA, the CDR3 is TGCGCCAGCAGCACGAGACAGTTAGGTACTGAAGCTTTCTTT. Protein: CASSTRQLGTEAFF.

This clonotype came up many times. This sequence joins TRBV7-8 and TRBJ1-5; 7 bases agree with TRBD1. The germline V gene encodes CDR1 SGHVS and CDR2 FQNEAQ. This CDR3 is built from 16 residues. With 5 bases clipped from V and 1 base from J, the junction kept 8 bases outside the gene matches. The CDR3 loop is CASSTSNRGSNQPQHF. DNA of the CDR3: TGTGCCAGCAGCACCTCCAACAGGGGAAGCAATCAGCCCCAGCATTTT.

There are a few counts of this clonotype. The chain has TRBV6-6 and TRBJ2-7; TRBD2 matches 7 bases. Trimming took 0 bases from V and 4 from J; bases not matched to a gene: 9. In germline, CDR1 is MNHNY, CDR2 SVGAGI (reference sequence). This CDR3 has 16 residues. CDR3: CASSYSMAGVVYEQYF. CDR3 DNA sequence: TGTGCCAGCAGTTACTCGATGGCGGGGGTAGTTTACGAGCAGTACTTC.

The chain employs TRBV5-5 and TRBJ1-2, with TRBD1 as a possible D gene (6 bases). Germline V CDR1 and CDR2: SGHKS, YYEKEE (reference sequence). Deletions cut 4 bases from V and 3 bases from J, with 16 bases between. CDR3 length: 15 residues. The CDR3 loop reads CASSLTGGADYGYTF. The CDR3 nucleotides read TGTGCCAGCAGCCTCACGGGGGGGGCGGACTATGGCTACACCTTC.

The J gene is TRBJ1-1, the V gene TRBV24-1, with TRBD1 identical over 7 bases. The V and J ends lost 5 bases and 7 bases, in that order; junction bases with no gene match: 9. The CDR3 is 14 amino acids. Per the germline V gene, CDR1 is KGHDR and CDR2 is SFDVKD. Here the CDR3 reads CATSGPSGTDEAFF. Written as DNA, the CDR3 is TGTGCCACCAGTGGACCTTCCGGGACAGATGAAGCTTTCTTT.

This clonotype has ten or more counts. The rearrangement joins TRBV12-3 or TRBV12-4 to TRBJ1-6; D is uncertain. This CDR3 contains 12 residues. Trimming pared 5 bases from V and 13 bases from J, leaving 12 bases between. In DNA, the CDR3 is TGTGCCAGCAGTCCCGGACCCCCGCCCCTCCACTTT. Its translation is CASSPGPPPLHF.

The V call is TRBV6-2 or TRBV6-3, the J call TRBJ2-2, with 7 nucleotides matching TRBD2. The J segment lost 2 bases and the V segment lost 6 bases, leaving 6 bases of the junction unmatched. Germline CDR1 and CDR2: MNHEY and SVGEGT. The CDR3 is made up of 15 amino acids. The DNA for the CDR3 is TGTGCCAGCAGATTTAGCGGGTCAAACACCGGGGAGCTGTTTTTT. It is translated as CASRFSGSNTGELFF.

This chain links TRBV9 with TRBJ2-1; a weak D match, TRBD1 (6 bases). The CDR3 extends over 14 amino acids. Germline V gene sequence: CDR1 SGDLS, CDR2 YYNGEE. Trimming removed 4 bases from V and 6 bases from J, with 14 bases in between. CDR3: CASSTGQFLNEQFF. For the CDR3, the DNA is TGTGCCAGCAGCACAGGACAGTTTCTCAATGAGCAGTTCTTC.

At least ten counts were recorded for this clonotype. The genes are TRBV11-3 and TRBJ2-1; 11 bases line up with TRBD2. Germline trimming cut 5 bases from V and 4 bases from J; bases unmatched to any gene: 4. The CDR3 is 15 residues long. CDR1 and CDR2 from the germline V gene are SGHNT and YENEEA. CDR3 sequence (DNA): TGTGCCAGCAGCCCTAGCGGGGGGCTATACAATGAGCAGTTCTTC. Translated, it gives CASSPSGGLYNEQFF.

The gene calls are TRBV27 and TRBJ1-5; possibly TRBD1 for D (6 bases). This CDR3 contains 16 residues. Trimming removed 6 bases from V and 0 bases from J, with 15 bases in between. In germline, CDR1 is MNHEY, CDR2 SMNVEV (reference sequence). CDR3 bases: TGTGCCAGCAGGCAGGGGCTGGCCCATAGCAATCAGCCCCAGCATTTT. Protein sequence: CASRQGLAHSNQPQHF.

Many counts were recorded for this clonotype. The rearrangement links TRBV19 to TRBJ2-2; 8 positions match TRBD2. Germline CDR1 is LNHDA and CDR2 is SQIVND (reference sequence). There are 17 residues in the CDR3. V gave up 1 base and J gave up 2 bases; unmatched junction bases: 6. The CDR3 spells CASSIVAGMTNTGELFF. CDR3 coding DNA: TGTGCCAGTAGTATAGTAGCGGGGATGACAAACACCGGGGAGCTGTTTTTT. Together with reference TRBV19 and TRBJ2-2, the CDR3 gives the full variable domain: DGGITQSPKYLFRKEGQNVTLSCEQNLNHDAMYWYRQDPGQGLRLIYYSQIVNDFQKGDIAEGYSVSREKKESFPLTVTSAQKNPTAFYLCASSIVAGMTNTGELFFGEGSRLTVL.

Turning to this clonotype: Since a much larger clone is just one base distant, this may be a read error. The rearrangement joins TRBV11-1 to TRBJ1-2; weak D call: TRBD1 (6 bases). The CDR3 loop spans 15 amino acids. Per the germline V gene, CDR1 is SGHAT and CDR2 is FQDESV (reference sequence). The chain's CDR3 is CANSPRGGVPYGYTF. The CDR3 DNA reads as TGTGCCAACAGCCCTAGAGGGGGGGTGCCCTATGGCTACACCTTC.